This is a list of T cell receptor beta chains from one sample in a study of blood T cells in healthy people across ages. TCRdb called the 5' RACE reads again in MiXCR, with one record for every CDR3 protein. The sample lists about 290,000 distinct CDR3 sequences; roughly 29% were seen once. The sample was blood. Every receptor here comes from a woman in her 70s in good health. Both conserved end residues are part of each CDR3. A D gene is named only where the DNA matches it firmly. The size of a clone is reported for some rows only, either as once, few or many, or as a class for expanded clones.

CDR3 protein: CASSQGNGAEETQYF
CDR3 DNA: TGTGCCAGCAGCCAAGGGAATGGAGCAGAAGAGACCCAGTACTTC
J gene: TRBJ2-5
clone size: .
CDR3 length: 15
V gene: TRBV4-2
D gene: .

CDR3 protein: CASSPGLAGGFFVRNEQFF
CDR3 DNA: TGTGCCAGCAGTCCAGGACTAGCGGGAGGCTTTTTCGTTCGCAATGAGCAGTTCTTC
J gene: TRBJ2-1
clone size: .
CDR3 length: 19
V gene: TRBV12-3/TRBV12-4
D gene: TRBD2

CDR3 protein: CASSSYIQRETQYF
CDR3 DNA: TGTGCCAGCAGCTCATATATCCAAAGGGAGACCCAGTACTTC
J gene: TRBJ2-5
clone size: .
CDR3 length: 14
V gene: TRBV7-8
D gene: .

CDR3 protein: CASSLPETQYF
CDR3 DNA: TGTGCCAGCAGCCTCCCAGAGACCCAGTACTTC
J gene: TRBJ2-5
clone size: few
CDR3 length: 11
V gene: TRBV7-2
D gene: .

CDR3 protein: CASSRVLETQYF
CDR3 DNA: TGTGCCAGCAGTCGAGTGTTAGAGACCCAGTACTTC
J gene: TRBJ2-5
clone size: .
CDR3 length: 12
V gene: TRBV7-2
D gene: .

CDR3 protein: CATSRRTGGGYNEQFF
CDR3 DNA: TGTGCCACCAGCAGAAGGACAGGGGGAGGTTACAATGAGCAGTTCTTC
J gene: TRBJ2-1
clone size: .
CDR3 length: 16
V gene: TRBV15
D gene: TRBD1

CDR3 protein: CASSLDGPGELFF
CDR3 DNA: TGTGCCAGCAGCTTGGATGGGCCCGGGGAGCTGTTTTTT
J gene: TRBJ2-2
clone size: .
CDR3 length: 13
V gene: TRBV5-4
D gene: .

CDR3 protein: CSASGVYEQYF
CDR3 DNA: TGCAGTGCTAGTGGGGTCTACGAGCAGTACTTC
J gene: TRBJ2-7
clone size: .
CDR3 length: 11
V gene: TRBV20-1
D gene: .

CDR3 protein: CASSPPGRAYEQYF
CDR3 DNA: TGTGCCAGCTCACCACCAGGCAGGGCCTACGAGCAGTACTTC
J gene: TRBJ2-7
clone size: few
CDR3 length: 14
V gene: TRBV18
D gene: .

CDR3 protein: CASRELLQETQYF
CDR3 DNA: TGTGCCAGCAGGGAGCTACTCCAAGAGACCCAGTACTTC
J gene: TRBJ2-5
clone size: many
CDR3 length: 13
V gene: TRBV6-2/TRBV6-3
D gene: .

CDR3 protein: CASSAGQAYGYTF
CDR3 DNA: TGTGCCAGCAGCGCGGGGCAGGCCTATGGCTACACCTTC
J gene: TRBJ1-2
clone size: .
CDR3 length: 13
V gene: TRBV6-1
D gene: .

CDR3 protein: CASQGTGELFF
CDR3 DNA: TGTGCCAGCCAGGGGACCGGGGAGCTGTTTTTT
J gene: TRBJ2-2
clone size: .
CDR3 length: 11
V gene: TRBV6-5
D gene: .

CDR3 protein: CSASPGSNQPQHF
CDR3 DNA: TGCAGTGCTAGTCCGGGAAGCAATCAGCCCCAGCATTTT
J gene: TRBJ1-5
clone size: .
CDR3 length: 13
V gene: TRBV20-1
D gene: .

CDR3 protein: CASSQGTNNEQFF
CDR3 DNA: TGTGCCAGCAGCCAGGGGACGAACAATGAGCAGTTCTTC
J gene: TRBJ2-1
clone size: .
CDR3 length: 13
V gene: TRBV7-2
D gene: .

CDR3 protein: CSAREGSGANVLTF
CDR3 DNA: TGCAGTGCTAGGGAGGGGTCCGGGGCCAACGTCCTGACTTTC
J gene: TRBJ2-6
clone size: .
CDR3 length: 14
V gene: TRBV20-1
D gene: .

CDR3 protein: CASSLSENQPQHF
CDR3 DNA: TGTGCCAGCAGCTTAAGTGAGAATCAGCCCCAGCATTTT
J gene: TRBJ1-5
clone size: few
CDR3 length: 13
V gene: TRBV7-9
D gene: .

CDR3 protein: CSARTGGFGANVLTF
CDR3 DNA: TGCAGTGCTAGAACAGGGGGCTTTGGGGCCAACGTCCTGACTTTC
J gene: TRBJ2-6
clone size: many
CDR3 length: 15
V gene: TRBV20-1
D gene: TRBD1

CDR3 protein: CSAIYLANEFTGELFF
CDR3 DNA: TGCAGTGCTATCTATTTGGCTAACGAGTTCACCGGGGAGCTGTTTTTT
J gene: TRBJ2-2
clone size: few
CDR3 length: 16
V gene: TRBV20-1
D gene: .

CDR3 protein: CASSGTGINSPLHF
CDR3 DNA: TGTGCCAGCAGCGGGACAGGGATTAATTCACCCCTCCACTTT
J gene: TRBJ1-6
clone size: .
CDR3 length: 14
V gene: TRBV14
D gene: TRBD1

CDR3 protein: CASRDDRTYEQYF
CDR3 DNA: TGTGCCAGCAGGGACGACAGGACCTACGAGCAGTACTTC
J gene: TRBJ2-7
clone size: .
CDR3 length: 13
V gene: TRBV14
D gene: .

CDR3 protein: CATSSGGASYNEQFF
CDR3 DNA: TGTGCCACCAGCAGTGGCGGGGCCTCCTACAATGAGCAGTTCTTC
J gene: TRBJ2-1
clone size: .
CDR3 length: 15
V gene: TRBV15
D gene: .

CDR3 protein: CASSRTSARDNEQFF
CDR3 DNA: TGTGCCAGCAGCCGGACTAGCGCGAGAGACAATGAGCAGTTCTTC
J gene: TRBJ2-1
clone size: .
CDR3 length: 15
V gene: TRBV3-1
D gene: TRBD2

CDR3 protein: CASSQGLGGDVYEQYF
CDR3 DNA: TGCGCCAGCAGCCAAGGCCTAGGCGGAGACGTCTACGAGCAGTACTTC
J gene: TRBJ2-7
clone size: few
CDR3 length: 16
V gene: TRBV4-3
D gene: .

CDR3 protein: CATSDPTGDYQETQYF
CDR3 DNA: TGTGCCACCAGTGATCCTACAGGTGACTACCAAGAGACCCAGTACTTC
J gene: TRBJ2-5
clone size: few
CDR3 length: 16
V gene: TRBV24-1
D gene: .

CDR3 protein: CASSQVNPSEQYF
CDR3 DNA: TGTGCCAGCAGCCAAGTCAATCCCTCCGAGCAGTACTTC
J gene: TRBJ2-7
clone size: .
CDR3 length: 13
V gene: TRBV3-1
D gene: .

CDR3 protein: CASTTTIDYGYTF
CDR3 DNA: TGTGCCAGCACCACAACTATCGACTATGGCTACACCTTC
J gene: TRBJ1-2
clone size: .
CDR3 length: 13
V gene: TRBV28
D gene: .

CDR3 protein: CSARGGAGDSYNEQFF
CDR3 DNA: TGCAGTGCTAGAGGAGGAGCGGGGGATTCCTACAATGAGCAGTTCTTC
J gene: TRBJ2-1
clone size: .
CDR3 length: 16
V gene: TRBV20-1
D gene: TRBD2

CDR3 protein: CASSHSGTRGHYEQYF
CDR3 DNA: TGTGCCAGCAGCCACAGCGGGACACGGGGTCACTACGAGCAGTACTTC
J gene: TRBJ2-7
clone size: .
CDR3 length: 16
V gene: TRBV7-9
D gene: .

CDR3 protein: CSAVLTGGGTQYF
CDR3 DNA: TGCAGTGCTGTACTGACTGGAGGGGGGACCCAGTACTTC
J gene: TRBJ2-5
clone size: .
CDR3 length: 13
V gene: TRBV20-1
D gene: .

CDR3 protein: CSAPWTDRVYTEAFF
CDR3 DNA: TGCAGTGCCCCCTGGACCGACAGGGTCTACACTGAAGCTTTCTTT
J gene: TRBJ1-1
clone size: few
CDR3 length: 15
V gene: TRBV20-1
D gene: TRBD1

CDR3 protein: CASLKGGSSYNEQFF
CDR3 DNA: TGTGCCAGCCTCAAAGGAGGGAGCTCCTACAATGAGCAGTTCTTC
J gene: TRBJ2-1
clone size: few
CDR3 length: 15
V gene: TRBV7-2
D gene: .

CDR3 protein: CSAVKLADRGTDTQYF
CDR3 DNA: TGCAGTGCCGTTAAGTTAGCGGACAGGGGCACAGATACGCAGTATTTT
J gene: TRBJ2-3
clone size: .
CDR3 length: 16
V gene: TRBV20-1
D gene: TRBD1

CDR3 protein: CSADFGSSTDTQYF
CDR3 DNA: TGCAGTGCAGATTTCGGGAGTAGCACAGATACGCAGTATTTT
J gene: TRBJ2-3
clone size: .
CDR3 length: 14
V gene: TRBV20-1
D gene: .